A selection of T cell receptor beta chains follows, all from one sample in a study of vaccination and CD4 T cells after COVID-19. For these TCRs, the target antigens are not known. TCRdb used MiXCR to reprocess the PCR reads, holding one entry per CDR3 protein. The sample yields some 11,000 distinct CDR3 sequences, 55% to 65% seen once. The input for sequencing was CD4+ T cells from blood, cultured in vitro, taken before SARS-CoV-2 vaccination. Receptors originate from a human donor who had recovered from COVID-19. The CDR3 runs from the conserved cysteine through the conserved F or W. The D gene is left open where the match is weak. Where a row states a size, it is once, few, many or the class of an expanded clone; other rows omit it.

abundance,j_gene,d_gene,len,v_gene,CDR3nt,CDR3aa
-,TRBJ2-6,TRBD1,17,TRBV7-9,TGTGCCAGCAGCAAGGGACAGGGTTTAACTGGGGCCAACGTCCTGACTTTC,CASSKGQGLTGANVLTF
-,TRBJ1-6,-,14,TRBV5-1,TGCGCCAGCAGCGTGGACATGCGGAATTCACCCCTCCACTTT,CASSVDMRNSPLHF
-,TRBJ1-1,-,16,TRBV6-2/TRBV6-3,TGTGCCAGCAGTCTATTGGGACGAGGGCCGAACACTGAAGCTTTCTTT,CASSLLGRGPNTEAFF
-,TRBJ1-1,-,13,TRBV7-9,TGTGCCAGCAGCTTCAAGGGTGGGACTGAAGCTTTCTTT,CASSFKGGTEAFF
-,TRBJ2-5,-,13,TRBV15,TGTGCCACCAGCAACGGGCCAGCGGGGACCCAGTACTTC,CATSNGPAGTQYF
-,TRBJ1-2,-,16,TRBV11-3,TGTGCCAGCAGCTTAGAGGGGAGAAGTGGCAACTATGGCTACACCTTC,CASSLEGRSGNYGYTF
-,TRBJ1-2,-,13,TRBV5-1,TGCGCCAGCAGCTTAGAAGTCAACTATGGCTACACCTTC,CASSLEVNYGYTF
-,TRBJ2-5,TRBD1,15,TRBV7-9,TGTGCCAGCAGATACACCGGACAGGTCCTAGAGACCCAGTACTTC,CASRYTGQVLETQYF
-,TRBJ2-5,TRBD2,14,TRBV7-6,TGTGCCAGCAGTTGGGCGGGGGGGCAAGAGACCCAGTACTTC,CASSWAGGQETQYF
-,TRBJ2-3,-,16,TRBV7-9,TGTGCCAGCAGCCGCGTCCAGGGGCCAAGCACAGATACGCAGTATTTT,CASSRVQGPSTDTQYF
-,TRBJ1-5,-,14,TRBV5-1,TGCGCCAGCAGAGAGCAGGCGCCCGATCAGCCCCAGCATTTT,CASREQAPDQPQHF
-,TRBJ2-7,TRBD2,16,TRBV6-1,TGTGCCAGCAGCTCTCCTTCGCGGGAGGGGGGCTACGAGCAGTACTTC,CASSSPSREGGYEQYF
-,TRBJ2-7,TRBD1,15,TRBV7-4,TGTGCCAGCAGCGTAGGTTTCGACAGGGTTCACGAGCAGTACTTC,CASSVGFDRVHEQYF
-,TRBJ1-5,TRBD1,15,TRBV27,TGTGCCAGCAGTCTAGGGGGACAGGGGTATCAGCCCCAGCATTTT,CASSLGGQGYQPQHF
once,TRBJ2-7,-,13,TRBV5-4,TGTGCCAGCAGCTTCGGACAGTTTTTGGAGCAGTACTTC,CASSFGQFLEQYF
once,TRBJ1-2,-,14,TRBV7-9,TGTGCCAGCAGCGGCTTAGAAAGGCGGAATGGCTACACCTTC,CASSGLERRNGYTF
large,TRBJ1-2,TRBD1,15,TRBV27,TGTGCCAGCGGCCAACGAGGGACAGGGACGGGAGGCTACACCTTC,CASGQRGTGTGGYTF
few,TRBJ1-2,TRBD1,16,TRBV7-2,TGTGCCAGCAGCTCCCCATTGGGACAGGGGTTCTATGGCTACACCTTC,CASSSPLGQGFYGYTF
-,TRBJ1-2,-,15,TRBV25-1,TGTGCCAGCAGTGATAAACGGGCACAGTTCTATGGCTACACCTTC,CASSDKRAQFYGYTF
-,TRBJ1-1,-,14,TRBV6-1,TGTGCCAGCAGTGAAGGGGGCACAGACCAAGAAGCTTTCTTT,CASSEGGTDQEAFF
few,TRBJ2-3,-,11,TRBV24-1,TGTGCCACCAGTTCCACGGATACGCAGTATTTT,CATSSTDTQYF
-,TRBJ2-2,-,15,TRBV7-9,TGCGCCAGCAGCCCGTCACAGGGAGGCACCGGGGAGCTGTTTTTT,CASSPSQGGTGELFF
-,TRBJ1-1,TRBD1,13,TRBV20-1,TGCAGTGCTGGCCCCCCACAGGGGCGTCAAGCTTTCTTT,CSAGPPQGRQAFF
-,TRBJ1-1,TRBD1,16,TRBV6-5,TGTGCCAGCAGTTCCCCGTACAGGGGGGGAAACACTGAAGCTTTCTTT,CASSSPYRGGNTEAFF
-,TRBJ1-4,-,15,TRBV20-1,TGCAGTGCTAGAGATTATGGGGGGCCAGGTGAAAAACTGTTTTTT,CSARDYGGPGEKLFF
few,TRBJ1-2,-,14,TRBV7-9,TGTGCCAGCAGTCCAGGGTTTGAGGGCTATGGCTACACCTTC,CASSPGFEGYGYTF
few,TRBJ1-6,-,14,TRBV20-1,TGCAGTGCCGCGGGGGGGGCAGATAATTCACCCCTCCACTTT,CSAAGGADNSPLHF
few,TRBJ1-2,-,11,TRBV2,TGTGCCAGCAGTGTCCAATATGGCTACACCTTC,CASSVQYGYTF
-,TRBJ1-5,TRBD1,14,TRBV6-2/TRBV6-3,TGTGCCAGCAATAAGGACAGGGCGGGTCAGCCCCAGCATTTT,CASNKDRAGQPQHF
-,TRBJ2-5,-,12,TRBV19,TGTGCCAGTAGTGCGGGACGGAGCATCCAGTACTTC,CASSAGRSIQYF
few,TRBJ2-5,-,13,TRBV20-1,TGCAGTGCAAAAAGGGCTAGCAGTGAGACCCAGTACTTC,CSAKRASSETQYF
few,TRBJ2-7,-,13,TRBV19,TGTGCCAGTAGTACGGGTAGCTCCTACGAGCAGTACTTC,CASSTGSSYEQYF
-,TRBJ2-4,TRBD2,17,TRBV28,TGTGCCAGCAGACCCCCTGGACTAGCGGGAGACGGGGACATTCAGTACTTC,CASRPPGLAGDGDIQYF
-,TRBJ2-2,-,12,TRBV19,TGTGCCAGTAGTGACACCCCCGGGGAGCTGTTTTTT,CASSDTPGELFF
-,TRBJ1-2,TRBD1,14,TRBV15,TGTGCCACCAGCACCAGAATGACAGGGCAAGGCTACACCTTC,CATSTRMTGQGYTF
-,TRBJ2-1,TRBD1,13,TRBV29-1,TGCAGCGTTCGGGGGACAGGGCTTAATGAGCAGTTCTTC,CSVRGTGLNEQFF
medium-sized,TRBJ1-2,TRBD1,13,TRBV6-1,TGTGCCAGCAGTGGGACAGGGGGCTTTGGCTACACCTTC,CASSGTGGFGYTF
-,TRBJ1-1,-,13,TRBV5-4,TGTGCCAGCAGCTTGGAGGTGAGCGATGAAGCTTTCTTT,CASSLEVSDEAFF